The text below deals with one T cell receptor (beta chain). The data derive from a study of blood T cell repertoires in COVID-19. As for the study in general: Sites in the United States, Italy and Spain provided acute and convalescent COVID-19 samples. From T cells, B-cell-depleted T cells, or PBMCs came the material, which was cDNA or gDNA.

The CDR3 consists of 15 residues. J gave up 1 base and V 2 bases, and 6 bases lay outside the gene matches. The germline V gene encodes CDR1 SGHRS and CDR2 YFSETQ. In the original analysis: From reference gene primer amplification, estimates of nucleated cell counts were derived. Here immunoSEQ multiplex PCR was the method, and the copy in TCRdb shows in-frame clones only, minus some. That table is the source of V, J and clone size, and D and trimming were worked out from the DNA. The table includes about 110,000 clones, less than 85% detected once. This chain uses TRBV5-1 with TRBJ2-7, with 7 bases matching TRBD2. The TCR comes from a woman older than 75 with acute or convalescent COVID-19. The sequenced sample consisted of peripheral blood. The CDR3: CASSFTGSGSYEQYF. The CDR3 DNA reads as TGCGCCAGCAGCTTTACAGGTAGCGGGTCCTACGAGCAGTACTTC.